This is a list of T cell receptor beta chains from one sample in a study of blood T cell repertoires in COVID-19. Repertoires were generated with immunoSEQ multiplex PCR, while TCRdb's copy carries only in-frame clones and drops some. The data hold about 43,000 clones, with roughly 88% observed a single time. Material for sequencing was peripheral blood. These receptors were obtained from a man in his 60s with active COVID-19. CDR3s include the opening cysteine and the closing phenylalanine or tryptophan. The D gene is left open where the match is weak. Clone size is given for some rows only: seen once, a few or many times, or a class if the clone is expanded.

NA	TRBD1	TRBV5-1	TRBJ2-7	CASSEGARYEQYF	TGCGCCAGCTCCGAGGGGGCGCGATACGAGCAGTACTTC
medium-sized	TRBD1	TRBV7-2	TRBJ2-7	CASSYGQGEYNEQYF	TGTGCCAGCAGCTACGGACAGGGGGAATATAACGAGCAGTACTTC
NA	TRBD2	TRBV5-5	TRBJ2-3	CASSNSGRGDTQYF	TGTGCCAGCAGCAATAGCGGGAGAGGAGATACGCAGTATTTT
NA	NA	TRBV2	TRBJ2-5	CASTMEGRETQYF	TGTGCCAGCACTATGGAAGGCAGGGAGACCCAGTACTTC
NA	NA	TRBV3-1/TRBV3-2	TRBJ2-2	CASSQDRSTGELFF	TGTGCCAGCAGCCAAGATAGGAGCACCGGGGAGCTGTTTTTT
NA	NA	TRBV11-2	TRBJ1-3	CASSLDLAVSGNTIYF	TGTGCCAGCAGCTTAGATCTAGCTGTCTCTGGAAACACCATATATTTT
NA	TRBD1	TRBV5-1	TRBJ1-1	CASSLWDRDNTEAFF	TGCGCCAGCAGCCTGTGGGACAGAGACAACACTGAAGCTTTCTTT
NA	NA	TRBV12-3/TRBV12-4	TRBJ1-2	CASSLDGGYTF	TGTGCCAGCAGTTTAGACGGTGGCTACACCTTC
NA	TRBD1	TRBV18	TRBJ2-7	CASSLGQTYEQYF	TGTGCCAGCTCCCTGGGACAGACCTACGAGCAGTACTTC
NA	NA	TRBV10-3	TRBJ1-5	CAISAGTINQPQHF	TGTGCCATCAGTGCGGGAACAATAAATCAGCCCCAGCATTTT
NA	TRBD2	TRBV9	TRBJ2-7	CASSVGGRAFEQYF	TGTGCCAGCAGCGTAGGGGGGAGGGCCTTCGAGCAGTACTTC
NA	TRBD1	TRBV5-1	TRBJ2-2	CATGDREGITGELFF	TGCGCCACCGGGGACAGGGAAGGCATTACCGGGGAGCTGTTTTTT
once	TRBD2	TRBV2	TRBJ2-1	CASTGAGGGYNEQFF	TGTGCCAGCACCGGAGCGGGGGGAGGATACAATGAGCAGTTCTTC
NA	TRBD2	TRBV5-1	TRBJ2-1	CASVAGALNNEQFF	TGCGCCAGCGTAGCGGGAGCTCTAAACAATGAGCAGTTCTTC
NA	NA	TRBV5-1	TRBJ1-1	CASSLATDTPEAFF	TGCGCCAGCAGCTTGGCGACGGACACCCCTGAAGCTTTCTTT
NA	TRBD2	TRBV7-2	TRBJ2-1	CASSASGSSYNEQFF	TGTGCCAGCAGCGCTAGCGGGAGCTCCTACAATGAGCAGTTCTTC
NA	TRBD2	TRBV7-9	TRBJ2-1	CASSRASSGPYNEQFF	TGTGCCAGCAGCCGGGCCTCTAGCGGCCCCTACAATGAGCAGTTCTTC
NA	TRBD1	TRBV4-3	TRBJ2-5	CASSPGQGGETQYF	TGCGCCAGCAGCCCGGGACAGGGGGGGGAGACCCAGTACTTC
NA	TRBD1	TRBV6-6	TRBJ2-7	CASSYSRDRGDEQYF	TGTGCCAGCAGTTACAGCCGGGACAGGGGAGACGAGCAGTACTTC